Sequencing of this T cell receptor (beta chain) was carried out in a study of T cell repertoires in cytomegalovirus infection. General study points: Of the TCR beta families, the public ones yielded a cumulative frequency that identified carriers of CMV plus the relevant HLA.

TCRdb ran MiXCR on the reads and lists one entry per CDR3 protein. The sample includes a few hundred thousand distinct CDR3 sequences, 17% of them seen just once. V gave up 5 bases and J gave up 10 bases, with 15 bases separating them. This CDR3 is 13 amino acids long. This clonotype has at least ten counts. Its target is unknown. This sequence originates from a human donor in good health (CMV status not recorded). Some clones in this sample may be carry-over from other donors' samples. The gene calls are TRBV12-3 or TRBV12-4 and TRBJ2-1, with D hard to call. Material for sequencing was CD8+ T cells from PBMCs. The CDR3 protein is CASSPPGQQEQFF. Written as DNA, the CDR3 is TGTGCCAGCAGTCCCCCGGGCCAGCAAGAGCAGTTCTTC.